This TCR beta chain was identified in a study of T cells after posttransplantation cyclophosphamide. The count of this clone is one. CDR3 length: 13 residues. V shed 5 bases and J shed 0 bases, with 7 bases lying between them. CDR1 LNHDA and CDR2 SQIVND come from the germline V gene (reference sequence). Some clones are missing from TCRdb's copy, which holds only in-frame ones; the method was immunoSEQ multiplex PCR. The sample shows about 32,000 clones, roughly 89% of them seen only once. V gene TRBV19 combines with J gene TRBJ1-1, with D possibly matching TRBD1 (5 bases). This TCR derives from a woman aged 40 to 50 with a blood cancer, CMV-positive, and with a related stem cell donor. The specimen sequenced was PBMCs. CDR3 region: CASSYRMNTEAFF. CDR3 in DNA: TGTGCCAGTAGTTACAGGATGAACACTGAAGCTTTCTTT.